The rows below give T cell receptor beta chains drawn from one sample of a study of blood T cell repertoires in COVID-19. TCRdb keeps only in-frame clones here, not all; method: immunoSEQ multiplex PCR. The sample comprises 250,000 or so clones, over 75% of which are singletons, and about 3.5% rests with the top ten. Material for sequencing was PBMCs or T cells enriched from blood (not recorded which). All receptors come from a woman between 25 and 40 years old who had been exposed to COVID-19. CDR3s leave out the opening cysteine and the closing phenylalanine or tryptophan.

V gene: TRBV7-9
CDR3 protein: ASSPEYNYGYT

V gene: TRBV30
CDR3 protein: AWRDYREQF

V gene: TRBV4-2
CDR3 protein: ASSQDLSDGYT

V gene: TRBV28
CDR3 protein: ASSPGGQGFYNSPLH

V gene: TRBV30
CDR3 protein: AWSLGQVPQPQH

V gene: TRBV2
CDR3 protein: ASTGLPGGNEQF

V gene: TRBV24-1
CDR3 protein: ATSDFVEGAGQF

V gene: TRBV5-1
CDR3 protein: ASSLGAGDAYEQY

V gene: TRBV2
CDR3 protein: ASSPTGMRGNEQF

V gene: TRBV5-1
CDR3 protein: ASSLAGTRHNEQF

V gene: TRBV19
CDR3 protein: ASSLRDMRPLGQY

V gene: TRBV6-1
CDR3 protein: ASSDSQREGRDNEQF

V gene: TRBV5-4
CDR3 protein: ASSLSGRGTGELF

V gene: TRBV21-1
CDR3 protein: ASSKALRSSYEQY

V gene: TRBV18
CDR3 protein: ASSTSQGELF

V gene: TRBV5-4
CDR3 protein: ASSLGGGNQPQH

V gene: TRBV2
CDR3 protein: ASSEATETQY

V gene: TRBV21-1
CDR3 protein: ASSLGTSERSSYNEQF

V gene: TRBV6-5
CDR3 protein: ASSRTEAYGYT

V gene: TRBV5-6
CDR3 protein: ASRPGTGPFSYNEQF

V gene: TRBV6-5
CDR3 protein: ASSYSEPTGFNEQF

V gene: TRBV12-5
CDR3 protein: ASLAPTGPANTGELF

V gene: TRBV6-5
CDR3 protein: ASSYAMASGSLEQF

V gene: TRBV5-1
CDR3 protein: ASSLGARENGYT

V gene: TRBV5-4
CDR3 protein: ASSLGVAGGYNEQF

V gene: TRBV11-2
CDR3 protein: ASSLEAGDTEAF

V gene: TRBV4-2
CDR3 protein: ASSQRERPEQF

V gene: TRBV29-1
CDR3 protein: SVEEWGQGGQSYNEQF

V gene: TRBV5-1
CDR3 protein: ASSLAVAGDNNEQF

V gene: TRBV6-5
CDR3 protein: ATRQGSSGNTIY

V gene: TRBV24-1
CDR3 protein: ATSDTSGRVVNEQF

V gene: TRBV2
CDR3 protein: ASSGQATQPQH

V gene: TRBV3-1/TRBV3-2
CDR3 protein: ASSHFSGRVSYEQY

V gene: TRBV6-1
CDR3 protein: ASSESSFRGKLF

V gene: TRBV7-9
CDR3 protein: ATKLGGDYGYT

V gene: TRBV2
CDR3 protein: ASRSAGQGNEQF

V gene: TRBV30
CDR3 protein: AFTPGQAPSSYNSPLH

V gene: TRBV4-1
CDR3 protein: ASSPRTGMNTEAF

V gene: TRBV7-9
CDR3 protein: ASSLGGLAGRSYEQY

V gene: TRBV27
CDR3 protein: ASSLRGTSGYYEQY

V gene: TRBV11-2
CDR3 protein: ASSTGTNQPQH

V gene: TRBV11-2
CDR3 protein: ASSLGLNNEQF

V gene: TRBV5-6
CDR3 protein: ASSPLAGGPGDTQY

V gene: TRBV10-3
CDR3 protein: AISDRGQANSPLH

V gene: TRBV19
CDR3 protein: ASSYRVGTGANVLT

V gene: TRBV9
CDR3 protein: ASSVYGTSNTEAF

V gene: TRBV30
CDR3 protein: ALDRGGGNTIY

V gene: TRBV3-1/TRBV3-2
CDR3 protein: ASSPGTAGTDTQY

V gene: TRBV5-6
CDR3 protein: ASSPGLYEQY

V gene: TRBV6-5
CDR3 protein: ASSRTGGSVQPQH

V gene: TRBV9
CDR3 protein: ASSVAQEAVTQY

V gene: TRBV4-2
CDR3 protein: ASSQDERGQGVGYT

V gene: TRBV5-1
CDR3 protein: ASSASGTSGEKLF

V gene: TRBV12-3/TRBV12-4
CDR3 protein: ASSFPAGELF

V gene: TRBV24-1
CDR3 protein: ATSDPSLAGSYNEQF